The source of this T cell receptor (beta chain) is a study of CD8+CD57+ T cells in acquired aplastic anemia. The overall study: Sorted CD4+ and CD8+ cells gave an average of around 3.3 ug of DNA.

Worth noting for this clonotype: The antigen is unknown.

Genomic DNA was employed as the template in profiling TCR beta VDJ and CDR3. Using its own MiXCR run on the reads, TCRdb lists one record per CDR3 protein. This sample has 150,000 to 200,000 distinct CDR3 sequences, with 63% found just once. Overall study findings and caveats: There were roughly 30 CD8+ CDR3 sequences that occurred in both patients and controls.

From germline, CDR1 is MNHEY and CDR2 SVGAGI. Trimming took off 5 bases at V and 4 bases at J, with 18 bases between the two ends. This CDR3 contains 16 residues. The chain combines TRBV6-5 with TRBJ1-5; D is perhaps TRBD1 (6 bases). Sequencing was performed on sorted CD4+, CD8+, or CD8+CD57+ T cells (not recorded which) from PBMCs. The sequence derives from a human donor in good health. CDR3 DNA: TGTGCCAGCAGTGAAGCGATCGACAGGCCGAATCAGCCCCAGCATTTT. This encodes CASSEAIDRPNQPQHF.